This T cell receptor beta chain was captured by sequencing in a study of OX40 agonist ivuxolimab in advanced cancers. Study-level background: While on treatment, patients had intravenous ivuxolimab at 0.01 to 10 mg/kg every 2 weeks. Study-level results: Compared with others, partial responders at 0.1-3.0 mg/kg displayed clonal expansion among the lowest.

Germline CDR1 and CDR2: MNHEY and SMNVEV (reference sequence). V lost 2 bases, J lost 4 bases, and 3 bases stayed unmatched. The CDR3 consists of 14 residues. Here immunoSEQ multiplex PCR was the method, and the copy in TCRdb shows in-frame clones only, minus some. The repertoire has around 68,000 clones, about 89% of them found once; the top ten carry about 0.31%. This clone was seen only a few times. Its antigen is undetermined. Other DNA sequences in the same sample also yield this CDR3. Sequenced material: CD4+ or CD8+ T cells sorted from blood, taken in a trial of the OX40 agonist ivuxolimab. This chain joins TRBV27 and TRBJ1-1, with TRBD1 identical over 8 bases. This sequence was found in an adult with an advanced solid tumor such as melanoma, head and neck, liver or kidney cancer. The CDR3 protein is CASSLQGARTEAFF. The CDR3 DNA reads as TGTGCCAGCAGTTTACAGGGGGCGCGCACTGAAGCTTTCTTT.